This T cell receptor (beta chain) was documented in a study of blood T cell repertoires in COVID-19. Study-wide background: Samples came from the United States, Italy and Spain, spanning acute and convalescent COVID-19.

In the study's own analysis: Amplification from reference gene primers served as the basis for estimated nucleated cell counts. The repertoire was sequenced with immunoSEQ multiplex PCR; TCRdb's copy has only in-frame clones and lacks some. That table supplies the V and J calls and clone size; D and trimming were determined from the DNA. The sample shows 90,000 to 130,000 clones, around 90% of them seen only once. Germline CDR1 reads MDHEN; CDR2 reads SYDVKM. The CDR3 totals 15 residues. Deletions cut 5 bases from V and 4 bases from J, with 17 bases between. The sequence was obtained from a human donor in a cohort sampled during active COVID-19. The sequencing sample was made of peripheral blood. The V gene is TRBV28, the J gene TRBJ1-1; D may be TRBD1 (6 bases). The CDR3 coding sequence is TGTGCCAGCAGTCCGGCAGGGGTTGTGAGCACTGAAGCTTTCTTT. It is translated as CASSPAGVVSTEAFF.